These 32 T cell receptor beta chains were all obtained from the same sample, sequenced in a study of T cells in Graves' hyperthyroidism and ophthalmopathy. Amplification targeted TCR beta CDR3 regions from RNA transcripts. HTBI primers drove first-round RT-PCR of the TCR CDR3. TCRdb fed the multiplex PCR reads into MiXCR, producing one record per CDR3 protein. The profile shows around 440,000 distinct CDR3 sequences, approximately 14% of them singletons. Sample: blood. The receptor source for this set is a woman in her late teens or twenties with Graves' hyperthyroidism.

This clonotype has just a few counts. The rearrangement links TRBV28 to TRBJ1-6; D unresolved. Germline V gene lookup returns CDR1 MDHEN and CDR2 SYDVKM. Trimming left V 2 bases short and J 8 bases short, with 10 bases between. The CDR3 contains 14 residues. The CDR3 DNA reads as TGTGCCAGCAGTTTAGACGGATTTCATTCACCCCTCCACTTT. Its translation: CASSLDGFHSPLHF.

J is TRBJ1-1 and V is TRBV6-1; D unclear. V was shortened by 0 bases and J by 8 bases, with 13 bases between the two germline ends. Per the germline V gene, CDR1 is MNHNS and CDR2 is SASEGT. This CDR3 is 14 amino acids long. In nucleotides, the CDR3 is TGTGCCAGCAGTGAAGCAGGTAACCGCGGAGAAGCTTTCTTT. Its translation is CASSEAGNRGEAFF.

To note about this clonotype: This clone may be a read error of a much larger clone one base away. The rearrangement joins TRBV9 to TRBJ2-7, with D uncertain. CDR1 and CDR2 from the germline V gene are SGDLS and YYNGEE. The CDR3 consists of 15 residues. V lost 4 bases to trimming and J lost 7 bases, with 21 bases between them. The CDR3 region has the DNA TGTGCCAGCAGCCGGTCTAACGGCTGGTTGGAAGAGCAGTACTTC. Amino acids: CASSRSNGWLEEQYF.

In its sample, this clonotype was seen many times. The V and J genes are TRBV12-3 or TRBV12-4 and TRBJ1-4; weak D call: TRBD1 (5 bases). CDR3 length equals 13 residues. Trimming took off 5 bases at V and 4 bases at J, with 8 bases between the two ends. The CDR3 DNA is TGTGCCAGCAGTCTCGGACATAATGAAAAACTGTTTTTT. Protein: CASSLGHNEKLFF.

Many counts were recorded for this clonotype. This chain uses TRBV4-1 with TRBJ2-5, with 8 bases matching TRBD2. CDR3 length: 16 residues. Germline V gene data show CDR1 as MGHRA and CDR2 as YSYEKL. V lost 0 bases, J lost 7 bases, and 10 bases stayed unmatched. CDR3 bases: TGCGCCAGCAGCCAAGAAGACAGCGGGGGACCCAGGACCCAGTACTTC. Protein: CASSQEDSGGPRTQYF.

The chain links TRBV20-1 to TRBJ1-4, with D uncertain. V lost 3 bases and J lost 3, with 14 bases in between. Germline values: CDR1 DFQATT, CDR2 SNEGSKA (reference sequence). The CDR3 spans 15 residues. The CDR3 nucleotides are TGCAGTGCTAGGTCGCGAGAGGGAGCTAATGAAAAACTGTTTTTT. This gives the protein CSARSREGANEKLFF.

This clonotype was seen ten or more times. The V gene is TRBV29-1, the J gene TRBJ1-2, with 7 bases identical to TRBD1. Per the germline V gene, CDR1 is SQVTM and CDR2 is ANQGSEA. The CDR3 loop spans 13 amino acids. The V gene end was trimmed by 7 bases and the J gene end by 1 base; junction bases not matched to a gene: 6. CDR3 sequence (DNA): TGCAGCGCTGACAGGGAACGTAACTATGGCTACACCTTC. Residues: CSADRERNYGYTF.

The chain combines TRBV5-1 with TRBJ2-1, with 12 bases lining up with TRBD2. This CDR3 is 15 amino acids long. The germline gives CDR1 SGHRS, CDR2 YFSETQ. J lost 5 bases, V lost 5 bases, and 5 bases had no gene match. CDR3 DNA sequence: TGCGCCAGCAGAACGACTAGCGGGAGTCACAATGAGCAGTTCTTC. Amino acid sequence: CASRTTSGSHNEQFF.

This rearrangement joins TRBV5-1 to TRBJ1-5, with a possible D match to TRBD1 (6 bases). This CDR3 contains 16 residues. Germline values: CDR1 SGHRS, CDR2 YFSETQ. The V end lost 3 bases, the J end lost 0 bases, and 13 bases lay between the germline ends. CDR3 in amino acids: CASSYGGRLSNQPQHF. DNA for the CDR3: TGCGCCAGCAGCTACGGGGGGCGGCTTAGCAATCAGCCCCAGCATTTT.

This clonotype was seen ten or more times. The chain uses TRBV12-3 or TRBV12-4 and TRBJ1-1; D gene unclear. CDR3 length: 12 residues. Trimming removed 0 bases from V and 12 bases from J, with 11 bases in between. The CDR3 DNA sequence: TGTGCCAGCAGTTTAGCGCCAGGAGAGACTTTCTTT. Encoded protein: CASSLAPGETFF.

This rearrangement joins TRBV7-9 to TRBJ1-4; 7 nucleotides agree with TRBD1. The length of the CDR3 is 17 residues. Trimming at V came to 3 bases and at J to 7 bases, leaving 14 bases not matched to a gene. CDR1 is SEHNR and CDR2 is FQNEAQ in the germline V gene (reference sequence). The CDR3 region is CASSFSYGAGGSEKLFF. CDR3 nucleotides: TGTGCCAGCAGCTTCTCCTATGGGGCAGGGGGGTCTGAAAAACTGTTTTTT.

This clonotype was counted only a few times. This rearrangement joins TRBV18 to TRBJ2-1; 7 nucleotides align to TRBD1. V dropped 2 bases and J dropped 5; count of bases not matched to a gene: 12. Germline lookup yields CDR1 KGHSH and CDR2 LQKENI. This CDR3 comprises 17 residues. CDR3 coding DNA: TGTGCCAGCTCACCATCCACGCCCGGGACAGCTAACAATGAGCAGTTCTTC. Amino acids: CASSPSTPGTANNEQFF.

This clonotype has ten or more counts. A read error may produce the germline difference seen at one junction end. The chain recombines TRBV5-1 with TRBJ1-1, with unresolved D. This CDR3 is built from 14 residues. Germline V gene data show CDR1 as SGHRS and CDR2 as YFSETQ. DNA for the CDR3: TGTGCCAGCAGCTTAGGAGGAGTGAACACTGAAGCTTTCTTT. Residues: CASSLGGVNTEAFF.

This clonotype was found many times. The genes are TRBV4-1 and TRBJ2-2; D gene uncertain. The CDR3 covers 17 residues. Germline V gene data show CDR1 as MGHRA and CDR2 as YSYEKL. Between the trimmed V and J ends, which lost 3 bases and 0 bases, there was a span of 14 bases. CDR3 in amino acids: CASSQARGRTNTGELFF. The CDR3 coding sequence is TGCGCCAGCAGCCAGGCCCGTGGGCGGACGAACACCGGGGAGCTGTTTTTT.

V and J are TRBV3-1 and TRBJ1-4; a weak D match, TRBD1 (5 bases). This CDR3 region has 15 residues. Per the germline V gene, CDR1 is LGHDT and CDR2 is YNNKEL (reference sequence). V lost 4 bases and J lost 4, with 13 bases in between. The DNA of the CDR3 is TGTGCCAGCAGCCTACGGGGCGCGGGTAATGAAAAACTGTTTTTT. Translating gives CASSLRGAGNEKLFF.

This clonotype was seen repeatedly, ten times or more. This chain joins TRBV5-6 and TRBJ2-7; the D is unclear. V lost 5 bases to trimming and J lost 3 bases, with 15 bases between them. Germline lookup yields CDR1 SGHDT and CDR2 YYEEEE. The CDR3 covers 14 residues. CDR3 coding DNA: TGTGCCAGCAGAGAAGGGTCCCTTAACTACGAGCAGTACTTC. Translation gives CASREGSLNYEQYF.

This clonotype was counted ten times or more. CDR3 DNA: TGCGCCAGCAGCCAAGGCTCCTTGGGACTAGCGACTTACAATGAGCAGTTCTTC. Translation gives CASSQGSLGLATYNEQFF. The chain carries TRBV4-1 and TRBJ2-1, with 10 bases identical to TRBD2. This CDR3 spans 18 amino acids. Losses at the gene ends were 1 base for V and 4 bases for J; bases not matched to a gene: 10. Germline CDR1 is MGHRA and CDR2 is YSYEKL.

This clonotype was found many times. The J gene is TRBJ2-7, the V gene TRBV20-1; D is uncertain. The CDR3 runs 14 residues. V was pared by 6 bases and J by 0 bases, with 15 bases between. The germline V gene has CDR1 DFQATT and CDR2 SNEGSKA (reference sequence). The CDR3 DNA is TGCAGTGCCTTAAGGCGATCCTTCTCCTACGAGCAGTACTTC. Its protein product is CSALRRSFSYEQYF.

This clonotype was seen ten or more times. J is TRBJ2-5 and V is TRBV30, with 7 bases matching TRBD1. Germline-derived CDR1 and CDR2 are GTSNPN and SVGIG (reference sequence). The V and J ends lost 3 bases and 2 bases, in that order; junction bases with no gene match: 12. This CDR3 is built from 16 residues. The CDR3 bases are TGTGCCTGGAGCCACGCCCGGACAGGCCTTCAAGAGACCCAGTACTTC. Amino acid sequence: CAWSHARTGLQETQYF.

CDR3 sequence: CASSLFQGAWEQYF. CDR3 coding DNA: TGTGCCAGCAGCTTGTTCCAGGGGGCTTGGGAGCAGTACTTC. The chain joins TRBV5-5 to TRBJ2-7, with 8 positions matching TRBD1. This CDR3 spans 14 amino acids. CDR1 is SGHKS and CDR2 is YYEKEE in the germline V gene (reference sequence). With V trimmed by 1 base and J by 7 bases, 7 bases remained unmatched.

This clonotype was found many times. The rearrangement joins TRBV6-1 to TRBJ2-1, with D possibly matching TRBD2 (5 bases). Germline V CDR1 and CDR2: MNHNS, SASEGT. The CDR3 is 16 residues long. Between the trimmed V and J ends, which lost 3 bases and 8 bases, there was a span of 20 bases. The CDR3 region is CASSDRGLTARDEQFF. CDR3 nucleotide sequence: TGTGCCAGCAGTGATCGGGGTCTCACAGCTCGGGATGAGCAGTTCTTC.

The chain couples TRBV10-3 to TRBJ2-5; D is unclear. Germline CDR1 ENHRY, CDR2 SYGVKD. CDR3 size: 13 residues. The V gene lost 3 bases and the J gene lost 1 base, with 6 bases spanning the gap. CDR3 sequence: CAISDRIQETQYF. DNA for the CDR3: TGTGCCATCAGTGACAGAATCCAAGAGACCCAGTACTTC.

This chain uses TRBV6-1 with TRBJ2-1; 10 bases map to TRBD2. V was clipped by 6 bases and J by 0 bases; unmatched bases: 8. The V gene's germline CDR1 is MNHNS and CDR2 SASEGT. The CDR3 runs to 17 residues. CDR3: CASSQPSGGSSYNEQFF. The CDR3 DNA is TGTGCCAGCAGCCAGCCTAGCGGGGGTAGCTCCTACAATGAGCAGTTCTTC.

This clonotype was detected once. The V and J genes are TRBV28 and TRBJ2-3; the match to TRBD2 covers 9 bases. V gave up 2 bases and J gave up 3 bases; unmatched junction bases: 12. The length of the CDR3 is 18 residues. Looked up from germline, CDR1 is MDHEN and CDR2 is SYDVKM. The CDR3 DNA is TGTGCCAGCAGTTTACTAGCGGGACTAAATAAAATAACAGATACGCAGTATTTT. Translated, it gives CASSLLAGLNKITDTQYF. The full variable domain, with the rest looked up from reference TRBV28 and TRBJ2-3, is DVKVTQSSRYLVKRTGEKVFLECVQDMDHENMFWYRQDPGLGLRLIYFSYDVKMKEKGDIPEGYSVSREKKERFSLILESASTNQTSMYLCASSLLAGLNKITDTQYFGPGTRLTVL.

In this sample, this clonotype turned up many times. The V gene is TRBV5-1, the J gene TRBJ2-7; 11 bases are a match to TRBD2. Trimming cost V 3 bases and J 5 bases; bases outside gene matches: 7. The CDR3 is 15 amino acids. Germline lookup yields CDR1 SGHRS and CDR2 YFSETQ. The CDR3 here is CASSSRTSGLHEQYF. CDR3 sequence (DNA): TGCGCCAGCAGCTCCCGGACTAGCGGGTTACACGAGCAGTACTTC. Full variable domain (remainder filled in from reference TRBV5-1 and TRBJ2-7): KAGVTQTPRYLIKTRGQQVTLSCSPISGHRSVSWYQQTPGQGLQFLFEYFSETQRNKGNFPGRFSGRQFSNSRSEMNVSTLELGDSALYLCASSSRTSGLHEQYFGPGTRLTVT.

This clonotype was detected only once. A read error may be the cause here, since a much bigger clone is one base away. The gene calls are TRBV7-9 and TRBJ1-6; TRBD1 matches at 7 bases. The CDR3 sequence is 15 residues long. The germline V gene encodes CDR1 SEHNR and CDR2 FQNEAQ (reference sequence). V lost 1 base, J lost 11 bases, and 8 bases stayed unmatched. The CDR3 sequence is CASSLESGGSPPLHF. The DNA of the CDR3 is TGTGCCAGCAGCTTAGAGTCAGGGGGTAGCCCACCCCTCCACTTT. Using reference TRBV7-9 and TRBJ1-6 for the parts outside the CDR3, the full variable domain is DTGVSQNPRHKITKRGQNVTFRCDPISEHNRLYWYRQTLGQGPEFLTYFQNEAQLEKSRLLSDRFSAERPKGSFSTLEIQRTEQGDSAMYLCASSLESGGSPPLHFGNGTRLTVT.

This clonotype was counted at least ten times. The chain carries TRBV20-1 and TRBJ2-3; no clear D. This CDR3 comprises 13 residues. CDR1 is DFQATT and CDR2 is SNEGSKA in the germline V gene (reference sequence). The V gene lost 0 bases and the J gene lost 4 bases, with 8 bases spanning the gap. This chain's CDR3 is CSARDKGPDTQYF. The CDR3 DNA is TGCAGTGCTAGAGATAAGGGCCCAGATACGCAGTATTTT.

The chain uses TRBV15 and TRBJ1-5; 8 positions agree with TRBD1. Germline V gene lookup returns CDR1 LNHNV and CDR2 YYDKDF (reference sequence). The CDR3 spans 19 residues. V shed 3 bases, J shed 6 bases, and the junction held 19 bases outside the gene matches. CDR3 sequence: CATSSTPLTGEDESQPQHF. The CDR3 nucleotides read TGTGCCACCAGCAGCACCCCCCTGACAGGGGAAGACGAGAGTCAGCCCCAGCATTTT.

This clonotype was seen more than once but under ten times. The rearrangement uses TRBV19 and TRBJ2-5; D gene unclear. Germline values: CDR1 LNHDA, CDR2 SQIVND (reference sequence). The CDR3 has 15 amino acids. The V end lost 6 bases, the J end lost 4 bases, and 18 bases lay between the germline ends. The chain's CDR3 is CASRKMLSAPETQYF. CDR3 DNA sequence: TGTGCCAGTAGGAAAATGCTCTCAGCGCCAGAGACCCAGTACTTC. Looking up the rest from reference TRBV19 and TRBJ2-5 gives the full variable domain: DGGITQSPKYLFRKEGQNVTLSCEQNLNHDAMYWYRQDPGQGLRLIYYSQIVNDFQKGDIAEGYSVSREKKESFPLTVTSAQKNPTAFYLCASRKMLSAPETQYFGPGTRLLVL.

This clonotype was counted ten times or more. The chain uses TRBV5-5 and TRBJ2-7; D unclear. V was shortened by 2 bases and J by 7 bases, with 10 bases between the two germline ends. The CDR3 loop spans 12 amino acids. The germline CDR1 and CDR2 sequences are SGHKS and YYEKEE (reference sequence). CDR3 DNA: TGTGCCAGCAGCTTTAGATGGGATGAGCAGTACTTC. Protein sequence: CASSFRWDEQYF.

This clonotype occurred many times. The chain links TRBV6-1 to TRBJ1-1; D is unclear. V lost 6 bases and J lost 1, with 9 bases in between. The CDR3 has 13 residues. Germline values: CDR1 MNHNS, CDR2 SASEGT. The CDR3 DNA sequence: TGTGCCAGCAGCCGGAGCAAGAACACTGAAGCTTTCTTT. It codes for CASSRSKNTEAFF.

This clonotype turned up a few times. This sequence joins TRBV11-2 and TRBJ1-1; D call uncertain. Germline CDR1 is SGHAT and CDR2 is FQNNGV. CDR3 length equals 14 residues. The V and J ends lost 0 bases and 4 bases respectively, with 9 bases between them. CDR3 bases: TGTGCCAGCAGCTTAGAGGTTGGAGGCACTGAAGCTTTCTTT. Amino acid sequence: CASSLEVGGTEAFF.